A selection of T cell receptor beta chains follows, all from one sample in a study of human T cells and chemical hapten exposure. TCRdb redid the calling of the RACE reads with MiXCR, one entry per CDR3 protein. The sample has 80,000 to 100,000 distinct CDR3 sequences; roughly 12% are singletons. The sequencing here drew on whole blood, taken in connection with sensitization to the hapten diphenylcyclopropenone (DPC). The receptors come from a woman between 40 and 55 years old with alopecia areata. Some clones in this sample may be carry-over from other donors' samples. Both conserved end residues are part of each CDR3. D genes are given only for firm matches. Only part of the rows carry a size: once, few, many, or a class if the clone is expanded.

clone_size j_call v_call d_call cdr3_nt cdr3_aa
few TRBJ1-5 TRBV6-6 . TGTGCCAGCAGTTACTCGAGTACTTGGGGGCACAATCAGCCCCAGCATTTT CASSYSSTWGHNQPQHF
. TRBJ2-1 TRBV11-3 . TGTGCCAGCAGCTTAGACAGGGTAAAGGAGCAGTTCTTC CASSLDRVKEQFF
. TRBJ2-3 TRBV29-1 . TGCAGCGTAGAAGATACGCAGTATTTT CSVEDTQYF
few TRBJ2-1 TRBV11-2 . TGTGCCAGCAGCTTCTCCTCCGGAGGGAAATCTTTCTTC CASSFSSGGKSFF
. TRBJ2-2 TRBV19 TRBD2 TGTGCCAGTAGTGTCCGACTAGCGGGGGCCAACACCGGGGAGCTGTTTTTT CASSVRLAGANTGELFF
. TRBJ2-5 TRBV18 . TGTGCCAGCTCACCCGCAACAGTCCCCCAAGAGACCCAGTACTTC CASSPATVPQETQYF
. TRBJ2-4 TRBV29-1 . TGCAGCGTTGATTCAGGAAACCAAAACATTCAGTACTTC CSVDSGNQNIQYF
. TRBJ2-5 TRBV7-9 . TGTGCCAGTCGGGACACAGACGGGGCCCAGTACTTC CASRDTDGAQYF
. TRBJ1-4 TRBV9 . TGTGCCAGCAGCGTAGTATGTGTGGGACCTGAAAAACTGTTTTTT CASSVVCVGPEKLFF
many TRBJ1-2 TRBV5-1 TRBD1 TGCGCCAGCAGCTTGACAGGGGGAGTTGGCTATGGCTACACCTTC CASSLTGGVGYGYTF
. TRBJ2-2 TRBV6-2/TRBV6-3 . TGTGCCAGCACACGGCTCACCGGGGAGCTGTTTTTT CASTRLTGELFF
many TRBJ1-5 TRBV20-1 . TGCAGTGCCGGAGGGACGGATTATAGCAATCAGCCCCAGCATTTT CSAGGTDYSNQPQHF
. TRBJ2-5 TRBV18 . TGTGCCAGCTCATTGAGTAGCGGCGGTGAAGAGACCCAGTACTTC CASSLSSGGEETQYF
many TRBJ2-3 TRBV6-2/TRBV6-3 TRBD2 TGTGCCAGCATCAATAGCGGGAGGCCCACAGATACGCAGTATTTT CASINSGRPTDTQYF
many TRBJ1-1 TRBV28 TRBD1 TGTGCCAGCAGTCCTCCCTCAGGGGGGTTAAACACTGAAGCTTTCTTT CASSPPSGGLNTEAFF
. TRBJ2-1 TRBV4-1 TRBD2 TGCGCCAGCACCCAAGCCCCGACTAGCGGGAGGCAGTCCTACAATGAGCAGTTCTTC CASTQAPTSGRQSYNEQFF
. TRBJ2-7 TRBV7-2 . TGTGCCAGCAGTAAGAGTCAGGGGTCCTACGAGCAGTACTTC CASSKSQGSYEQYF
many TRBJ2-7 TRBV28 TRBD2 TGTGCCAGCAGGGTGAGAGGACTAGCACCTTACGAGCAGTACTTC CASRVRGLAPYEQYF
few TRBJ2-2 TRBV27 . TGTGCCAGCAGTTTAGACAGGCAGAGGACCGGGGAGCTGTTTTTT CASSLDRQRTGELFF
. TRBJ1-1 TRBV4-2 TRBD1 TGTGCCAGCAGCCAAGAGACAGGGGGCTCTGAAGCTTTCTTT CASSQETGGSEAFF
few TRBJ2-2 TRBV7-3 . TGTGCCAGCAGCTCGCTGGGTGTGTGGGGGGACACGAACACCGGGGAGCTGTTTTTT CASSSLGVWGDTNTGELFF
. TRBJ1-5 TRBV20-1 . TGCAGTGCTAGGCTTAGCAATCAGCCCCAGCATTTT CSARLSNQPQHF
. TRBJ2-3 TRBV4-1 . TGCGCCAGCAGCCAAGCAGGGAGCCAGAGCACAGATACGCAGTATTTT CASSQAGSQSTDTQYF
. TRBJ2-1 TRBV7-9 . TGTGCCAGCAGCCCGATAGGGAGCCACAATGAGCAGTTCTTC CASSPIGSHNEQFF
. TRBJ2-2 TRBV12-3/TRBV12-4 TRBD1 TGTGCCAGCAGTTTTCGACAGGGCACCGGGGAGCTGTTTTTT CASSFRQGTGELFF
few TRBJ1-1 TRBV6-5 TRBD1 TGTGCCAGCACCAGACAGGGCTCGAACACTGAAGCTTTCTTT CASTRQGSNTEAFF
. TRBJ2-3 TRBV29-1 . TGCAGCGTTTGGGGGAACACAGATACGCAGTATTTT CSVWGNTDTQYF
. TRBJ2-7 TRBV12-3/TRBV12-4 TRBD1 TGTGCCAGCAGGGGGACAGGGGGTTACGAGCAGTACTTC CASRGTGGYEQYF
few TRBJ1-5 TRBV5-5 . TGTGCCAGCAGCTTGATGGATAGCAATCAGCCCCAGCATTTT CASSLMDSNQPQHF
many TRBJ1-1 TRBV18 . TGTGCCAGCTCACCCTCCAGGGTAGGCACTGAAGCTTTCTTT CASSPSRVGTEAFF
. TRBJ2-5 TRBV4-3 . TGCGCCAGCAGCCAGAGCCCTCAAGAGACCCAGTACTTC CASSQSPQETQYF
few TRBJ2-5 TRBV29-1 TRBD1 TGCAGCGACATAACCGGGACAGGGGGCATAGAGACCCAGTACTTC CSDITGTGGIETQYF
. TRBJ1-5 TRBV28 TRBD1 TGTGCCACCTCGGGACAGGGTTATCAGCCCCAGCATTTT CATSGQGYQPQHF
once TRBJ1-5 TRBV28 . TGTGCCAGCAGTTTAACTGTTTATAGCAATCAGCCCCAGCATTTT CASSLTVYSNQPQHF
few TRBJ2-1 TRBV27 . TGTGCCAGCAGTCCCCCCCTAGGGAACAATGAGCAGTTCTTC CASSPPLGNNEQFF
many TRBJ1-1 TRBV28 . TGTGCCAGCAGTTTGTATCGTTCGGGAGGGAAGAACACTGAAGCTTTCTTT CASSLYRSGGKNTEAFF
few TRBJ2-1 TRBV29-1 TRBD1 TGCAGCGCCGGAGGACAGGGGCATGAGCAGTTCTTC CSAGGQGHEQFF
many TRBJ1-4 TRBV11-2 . TGTGCCAGCAGCTTAAGCGGCAGGGGATGGGTTGCTAATGAAAAACTGTTTTTT CASSLSGRGWVANEKLFF
many TRBJ1-5 TRBV7-8 . TGTGCCAGCACCCCGGGGATGATCAATCAGCCCCAGCATTTT CASTPGMINQPQHF
few TRBJ2-1 TRBV29-1 . TGCAGCGTTGAAGGTGGGGCCTTAAGCTCCTACAATGAGCAGTTCTTC CSVEGGALSSYNEQFF
. TRBJ2-3 TRBV30 . TGTGCCTGGAGTGTGGTGGTGCTGACGGGCACAGATACGCAGTATTTT CAWSVVVLTGTDTQYF
few TRBJ1-2 TRBV18 TRBD1 TGTGCCAGCTCACCACCTTCACAGGGGGCCAACTATGGCTACACCTTC CASSPPSQGANYGYTF
many TRBJ2-3 TRBV29-1 TRBD1 TGCAGGGCCGGGACAGGGGAAACGCAGTATTTT CRAGTGETQYF
few TRBJ2-7 TRBV6-5 . TGTGCCAGCAGTCAACCGGGACTCCTCTCCGAGCAGTACTTC CASSQPGLLSEQYF
few TRBJ2-1 TRBV28 . TGTGCCAGCAGCCGGTACAATGAGCAGTTCTTC CASSRYNEQFF
. TRBJ2-5 TRBV30 . TGTGCCTGGAGTTCTACAGGAAAAGAGACCCAGTACTTC CAWSSTGKETQYF
many TRBJ2-7 TRBV29-1 . TGCAGCGTTGAAGAGTTAGGGGGAACCGAGCAGTACTTC CSVEELGGTEQYF
few TRBJ2-7 TRBV7-9 TRBD1 TGTGCCAGCAGCTCGGCCATGGGACAGTCCTACGAGCAGTACTTC CASSSAMGQSYEQYF
few TRBJ2-1 TRBV7-3 TRBD1 TGTGCCAGCAGCAAGACCGGGACAGGGTACAATGAGCAGTTCTTC CASSKTGTGYNEQFF
few TRBJ2-3 TRBV2 . TGTGCCAGCAGTGAAGGGACAGATACGCAGTATTTT CASSEGTDTQYF
. TRBJ2-2 TRBV29-1 . TGCAGCGTTGAAAATGGGCACTACACCGGGGAGCTGTTTTTT CSVENGHYTGELFF